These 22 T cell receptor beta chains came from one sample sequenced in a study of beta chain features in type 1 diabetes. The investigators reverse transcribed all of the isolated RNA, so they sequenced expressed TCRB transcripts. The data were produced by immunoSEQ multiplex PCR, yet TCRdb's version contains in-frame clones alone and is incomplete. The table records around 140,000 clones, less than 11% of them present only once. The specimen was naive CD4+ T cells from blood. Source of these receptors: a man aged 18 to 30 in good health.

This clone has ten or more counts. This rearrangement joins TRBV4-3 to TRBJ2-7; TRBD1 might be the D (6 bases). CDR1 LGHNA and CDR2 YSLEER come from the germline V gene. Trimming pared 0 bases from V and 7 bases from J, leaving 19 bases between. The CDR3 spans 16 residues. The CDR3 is CASSQDQGTLRGEQYF. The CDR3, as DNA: TGCGCCAGCAGCCAAGATCAGGGGACCCTCCGGGGTGAGCAGTACTTC.

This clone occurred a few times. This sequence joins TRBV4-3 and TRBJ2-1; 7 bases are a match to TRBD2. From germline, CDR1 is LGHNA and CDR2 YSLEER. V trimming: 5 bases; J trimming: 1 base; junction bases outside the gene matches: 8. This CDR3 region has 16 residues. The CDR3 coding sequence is TGCGCCAGCAGCGAAATGCCCGGGGGGTCCTACAATGAGCAGTTCTTC. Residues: CASSEMPGGSYNEQFF.

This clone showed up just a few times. CDR3 sequence (DNA): TGTGCCAGCCAAGAAGGAGGTTCACCCCTCCACTTT. It yields the protein CASQEGGSPLHF. The genes are TRBV2 and TRBJ1-6; the D is unclear. This CDR3 comprises 12 residues. The V gene's germline CDR1 is SNHLY and CDR2 FYNNEI. Trimming left V 8 bases short and J 9 bases short, with 11 bases between.

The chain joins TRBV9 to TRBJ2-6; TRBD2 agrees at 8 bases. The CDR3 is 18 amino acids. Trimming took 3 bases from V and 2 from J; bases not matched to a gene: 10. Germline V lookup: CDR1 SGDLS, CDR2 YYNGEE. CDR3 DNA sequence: TGTGCCAGCAGCGAGACTACCACGGGAGGGACTGGGGCCAACGTCCTGACTTTC. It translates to CASSETTTGGTGANVLTF.

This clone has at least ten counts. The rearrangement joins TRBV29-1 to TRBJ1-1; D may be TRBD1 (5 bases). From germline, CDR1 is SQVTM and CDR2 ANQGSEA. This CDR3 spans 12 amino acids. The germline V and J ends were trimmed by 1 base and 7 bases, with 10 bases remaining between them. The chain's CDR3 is CSVEGGVSEAFF. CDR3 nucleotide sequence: TGCAGCGTTGAAGGGGGGGTGAGTGAAGCTTTCTTT.

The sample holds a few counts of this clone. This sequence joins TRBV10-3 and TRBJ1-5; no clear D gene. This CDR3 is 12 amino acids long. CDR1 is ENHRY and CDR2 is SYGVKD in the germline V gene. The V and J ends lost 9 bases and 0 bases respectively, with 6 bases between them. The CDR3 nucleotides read TGTGCCATGGGCGATAGCAATCAGCCCCAGCATTTT. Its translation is CAMGDSNQPQHF.

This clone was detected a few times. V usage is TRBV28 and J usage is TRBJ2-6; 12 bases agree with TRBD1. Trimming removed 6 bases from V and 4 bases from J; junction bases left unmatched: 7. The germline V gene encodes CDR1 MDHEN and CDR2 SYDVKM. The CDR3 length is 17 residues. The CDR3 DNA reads TGTGCCAGCAGACCCGGGACAGGGGGCGCCGGGGCCAACGTCCTGACTTTC. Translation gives CASRPGTGGAGANVLTF.

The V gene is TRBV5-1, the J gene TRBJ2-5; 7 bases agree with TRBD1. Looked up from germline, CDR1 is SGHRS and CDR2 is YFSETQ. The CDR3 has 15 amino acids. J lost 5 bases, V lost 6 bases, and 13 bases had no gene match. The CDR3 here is CASTREVGGIETQYF. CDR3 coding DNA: TGCGCCAGCACCAGGGAAGTAGGGGGCATCGAGACCCAGTACTTC.

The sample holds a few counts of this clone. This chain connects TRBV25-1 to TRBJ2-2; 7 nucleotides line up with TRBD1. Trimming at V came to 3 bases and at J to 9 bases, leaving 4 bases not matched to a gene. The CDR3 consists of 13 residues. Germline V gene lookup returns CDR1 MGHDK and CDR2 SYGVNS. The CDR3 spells CASSETGRRELFF. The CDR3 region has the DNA TGTGCCAGCAGTGAGACAGGGCGGCGGGAGCTGTTTTTT.

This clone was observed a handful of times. In DNA, the CDR3 is TGTGCCAGCTCACCACCAATCGGGAAAACTTACGAGCAGTACTTC. Translation: CASSPPIGKTYEQYF. The chain combines TRBV18 with TRBJ2-7; the D gene is possibly TRBD2 (5 bases). CDR1 is KGHSH, CDR2 LQKENI, per germline. The V end was cut by 0 bases, the J end by 4 bases, with 13 bases between. The CDR3 is 15 residues long.

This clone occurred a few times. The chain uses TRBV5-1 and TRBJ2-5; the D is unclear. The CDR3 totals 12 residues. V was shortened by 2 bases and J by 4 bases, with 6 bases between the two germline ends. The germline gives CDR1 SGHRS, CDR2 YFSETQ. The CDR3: CASSFPGETQYF. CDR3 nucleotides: TGCGCCAGCAGCTTCCCGGGAGAGACCCAGTACTTC.

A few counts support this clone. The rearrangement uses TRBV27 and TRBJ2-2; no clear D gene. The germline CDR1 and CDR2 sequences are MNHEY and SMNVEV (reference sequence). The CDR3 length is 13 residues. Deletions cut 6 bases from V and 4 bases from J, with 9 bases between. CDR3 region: CASSLSSTGELFF. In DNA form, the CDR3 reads TGTGCCAGCAGCCTTAGCAGCACCGGGGAGCTGTTTTTT.

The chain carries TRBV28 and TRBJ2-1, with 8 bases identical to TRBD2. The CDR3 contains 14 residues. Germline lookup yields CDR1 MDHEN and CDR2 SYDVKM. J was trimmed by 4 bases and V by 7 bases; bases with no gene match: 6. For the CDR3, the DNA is TGTGCCAGCACCCCGGGAGGGAGTTACAATGAGCAGTTCTTC. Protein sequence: CASTPGGSYNEQFF.

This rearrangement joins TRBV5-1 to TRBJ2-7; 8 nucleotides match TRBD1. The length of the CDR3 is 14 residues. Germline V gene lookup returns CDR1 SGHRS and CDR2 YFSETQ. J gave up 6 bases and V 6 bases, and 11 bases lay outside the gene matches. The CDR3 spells CASKGMDRAGEQYF. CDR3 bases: TGCGCCAGCAAGGGAATGGACAGGGCGGGCGAGCAGTACTTC.

The CDR3, as DNA: TGTGCCAGCGGGGGGGCCGGGGAGACCCAGTACTTC. It is translated as CASGGAGETQYF. The chain combines TRBV9 with TRBJ2-5, with D perhaps matching TRBD2 (7 bases). Germline CDR1 reads SGDLS; CDR2 reads YYNGEE. V gave up 7 bases and J gave up 5 bases, with 12 bases separating them. The CDR3 length is 12 residues.

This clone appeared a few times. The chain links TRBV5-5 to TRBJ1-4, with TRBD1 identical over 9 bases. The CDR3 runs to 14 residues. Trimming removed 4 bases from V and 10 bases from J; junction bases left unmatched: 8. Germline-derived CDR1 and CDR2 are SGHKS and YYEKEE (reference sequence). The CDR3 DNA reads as TGTGCCAGCAGCCCCGGACAGGGGTTAGGAAAACTGTTTTTT. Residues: CASSPGQGLGKLFF.

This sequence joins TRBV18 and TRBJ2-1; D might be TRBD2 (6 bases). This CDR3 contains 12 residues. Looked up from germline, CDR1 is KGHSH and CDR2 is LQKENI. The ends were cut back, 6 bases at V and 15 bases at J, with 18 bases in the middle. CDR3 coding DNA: TGTGCCAGCTCGCTGGAGGGACTTCTACCGTTCTTC. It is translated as CASSLEGLLPFF. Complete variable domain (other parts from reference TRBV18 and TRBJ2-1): NAGVMQNPRHLVRRRGQEARLRCSPMKGHSHVYWYRQLPEEGLKFMVYLQKENIIDESGMPKERFSAEFPKEGPSILRIQQVVRGDSAAYFCASSLEGLLPFFGPGTRLTVL.

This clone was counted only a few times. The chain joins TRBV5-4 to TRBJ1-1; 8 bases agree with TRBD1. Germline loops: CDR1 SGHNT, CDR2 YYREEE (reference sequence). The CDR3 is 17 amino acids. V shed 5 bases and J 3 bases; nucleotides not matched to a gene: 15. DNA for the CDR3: TGTGCCAGCAGACCGAACCGGGACAGGAGCCCTGACACTGAAGCTTTCTTT. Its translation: CASRPNRDRSPDTEAFF.

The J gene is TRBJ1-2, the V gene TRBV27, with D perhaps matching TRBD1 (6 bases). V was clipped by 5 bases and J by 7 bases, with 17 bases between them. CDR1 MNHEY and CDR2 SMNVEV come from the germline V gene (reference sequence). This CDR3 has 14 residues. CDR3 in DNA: TGTGCCAGCAGTCCCGTTACGGGGGGCTCTGGCTACACCTTC. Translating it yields CASSPVTGGSGYTF.

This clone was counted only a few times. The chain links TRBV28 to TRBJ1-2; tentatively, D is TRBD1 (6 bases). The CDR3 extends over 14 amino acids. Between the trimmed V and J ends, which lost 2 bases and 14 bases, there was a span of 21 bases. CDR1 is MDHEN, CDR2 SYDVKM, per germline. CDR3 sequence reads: CASSLVQGTTAFTF. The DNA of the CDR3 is TGTGCCAGCAGTTTAGTCCAGGGGACAACCGCATTTACCTTC.

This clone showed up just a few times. CDR3 sequence: CASSMESEQYF. The CDR3 nucleotides are TGTGCCAGTAGTATGGAGAGCGAGCAGTACTTC. The chain couples TRBV19 to TRBJ2-7, with no clear D. Germline V gives CDR1 LNHDA, CDR2 SQIVND (reference sequence). The V and J ends lost 3 bases and 6 bases respectively, with 6 bases between them. The CDR3 totals 11 residues.

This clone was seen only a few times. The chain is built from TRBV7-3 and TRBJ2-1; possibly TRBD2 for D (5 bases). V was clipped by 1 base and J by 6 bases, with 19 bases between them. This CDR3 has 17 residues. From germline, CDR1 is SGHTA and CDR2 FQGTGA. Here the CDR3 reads CASSLNPPGLALNEQFF. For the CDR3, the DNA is TGTGCCAGCAGCTTAAACCCTCCGGGTCTAGCTCTCAATGAGCAGTTCTTC.